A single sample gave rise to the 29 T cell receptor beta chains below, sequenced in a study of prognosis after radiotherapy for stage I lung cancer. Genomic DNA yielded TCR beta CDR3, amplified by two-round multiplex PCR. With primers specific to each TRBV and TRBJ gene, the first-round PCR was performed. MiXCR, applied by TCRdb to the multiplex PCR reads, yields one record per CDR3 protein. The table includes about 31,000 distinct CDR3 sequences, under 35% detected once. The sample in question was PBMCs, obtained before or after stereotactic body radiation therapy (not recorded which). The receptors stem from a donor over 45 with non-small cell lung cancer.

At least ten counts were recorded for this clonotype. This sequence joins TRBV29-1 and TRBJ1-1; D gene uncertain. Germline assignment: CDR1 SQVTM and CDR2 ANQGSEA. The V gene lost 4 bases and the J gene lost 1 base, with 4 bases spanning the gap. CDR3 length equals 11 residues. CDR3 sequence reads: CSVGENTEAFF. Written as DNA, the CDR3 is TGCAGCGTTGGGGAGAACACTGAAGCTTTCTTT. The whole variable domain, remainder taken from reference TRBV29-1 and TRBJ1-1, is SAVISQKPSRDICQRGTSLTIQCQVDSQVTMMFWYRQQPGQSLTLIATANQGSEATYESGFVIDKFPISRPNLTFSTLTVSNMSPEDSSIYLCSVGENTEAFFGQGTRLTVV.

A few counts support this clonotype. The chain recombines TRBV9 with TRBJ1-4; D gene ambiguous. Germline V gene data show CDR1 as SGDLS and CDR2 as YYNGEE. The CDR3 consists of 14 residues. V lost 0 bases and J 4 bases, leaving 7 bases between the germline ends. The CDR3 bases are TGTGCCAGCAGCGTAGGCTGGTATAATGAAAAACTGTTTTTT. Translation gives CASSVGWYNEKLFF.

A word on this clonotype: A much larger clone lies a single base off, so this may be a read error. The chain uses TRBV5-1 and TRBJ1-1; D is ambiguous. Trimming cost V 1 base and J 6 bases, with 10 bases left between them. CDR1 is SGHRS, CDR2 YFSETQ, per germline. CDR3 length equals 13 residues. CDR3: CASSLLMDAEAFF. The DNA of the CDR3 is TGCGCCAGCAGCTTGCTAATGGACGCTGAAGCTTTCTTT.

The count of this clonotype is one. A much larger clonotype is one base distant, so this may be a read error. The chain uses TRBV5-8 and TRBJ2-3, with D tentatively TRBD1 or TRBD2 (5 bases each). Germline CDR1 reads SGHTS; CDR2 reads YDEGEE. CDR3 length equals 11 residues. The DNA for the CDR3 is TGTGCCATCAGCCGGGGCCAAACGCAGTATTTT. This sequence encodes CAISRGQTQYF.

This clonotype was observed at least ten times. In DNA, the CDR3 is TGTGCCAGCAGCCTCGAAACAGGGTGGTTCCCTGAAGCTTTCTTT. This translates into CASSLETGWFPEAFF. This chain links TRBV12-3 or TRBV12-4 with TRBJ1-1; a weak D match, TRBD1 (6 bases). V lost 6 bases, J lost 6 bases, and 20 bases lay in between. This CDR3 has 15 amino acids.

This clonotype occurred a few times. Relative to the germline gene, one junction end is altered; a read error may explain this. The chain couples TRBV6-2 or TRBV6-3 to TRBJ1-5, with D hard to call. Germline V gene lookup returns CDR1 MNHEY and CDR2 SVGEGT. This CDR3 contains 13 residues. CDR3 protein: CASSSPEENPSRF. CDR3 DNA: TGTGCCAGCAGTTCCCCTGAGGAAAACCCCTCTCGTTTT.

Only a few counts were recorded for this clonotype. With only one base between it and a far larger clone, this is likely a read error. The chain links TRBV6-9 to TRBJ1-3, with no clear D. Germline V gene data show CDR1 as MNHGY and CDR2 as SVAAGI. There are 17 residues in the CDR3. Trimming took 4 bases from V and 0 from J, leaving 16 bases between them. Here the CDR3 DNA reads TGTGCCAGCAGTTGGACCCATACCCTCAGCTCTGGAAACACCATATATTTT. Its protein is CASSWTHTLSSGNTIYF.

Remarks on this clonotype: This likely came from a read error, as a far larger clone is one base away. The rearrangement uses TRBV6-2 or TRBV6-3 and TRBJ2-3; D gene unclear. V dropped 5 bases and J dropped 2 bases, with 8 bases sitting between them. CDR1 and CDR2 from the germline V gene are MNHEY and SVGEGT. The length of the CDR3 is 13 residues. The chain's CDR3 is CASSEVVTDTQYF. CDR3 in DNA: TGTGCCAGCAGTGAGGTAGTCACAGATACGCAGTATTTT.

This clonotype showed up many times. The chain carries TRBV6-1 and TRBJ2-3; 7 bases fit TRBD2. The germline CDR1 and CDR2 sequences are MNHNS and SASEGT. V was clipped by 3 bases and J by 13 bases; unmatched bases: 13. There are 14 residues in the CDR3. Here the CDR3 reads CASSELVAPGGKYF. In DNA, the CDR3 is TGTGCCAGCAGTGAGTTGGTTGCCCCCGGGGGGAAGTATTTT.

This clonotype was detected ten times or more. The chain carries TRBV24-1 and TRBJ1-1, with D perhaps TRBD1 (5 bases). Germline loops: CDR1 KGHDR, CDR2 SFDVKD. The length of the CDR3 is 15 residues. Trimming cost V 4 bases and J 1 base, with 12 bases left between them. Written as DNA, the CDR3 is TGTGCCACCAGTGAGGGGGGGATCGGGAACACTGAAGCTTTCTTT. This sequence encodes CATSEGGIGNTEAFF.

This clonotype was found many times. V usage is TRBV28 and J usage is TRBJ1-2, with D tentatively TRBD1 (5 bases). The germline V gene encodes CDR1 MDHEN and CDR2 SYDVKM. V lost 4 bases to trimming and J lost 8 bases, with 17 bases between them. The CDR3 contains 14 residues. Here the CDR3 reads CASSSGDGPTGYTF. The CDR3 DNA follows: TGTGCCAGCAGTTCCGGGGACGGCCCCACGGGCTACACCTTC.

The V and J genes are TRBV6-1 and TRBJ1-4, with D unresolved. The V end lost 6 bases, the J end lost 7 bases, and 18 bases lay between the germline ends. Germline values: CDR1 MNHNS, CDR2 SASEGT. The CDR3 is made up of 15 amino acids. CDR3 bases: TGTGCCAGCAGCTTAGGCTTGGGGAAGGGTGAAAAACTGTTTTTT. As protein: CASSLGLGKGEKLFF.

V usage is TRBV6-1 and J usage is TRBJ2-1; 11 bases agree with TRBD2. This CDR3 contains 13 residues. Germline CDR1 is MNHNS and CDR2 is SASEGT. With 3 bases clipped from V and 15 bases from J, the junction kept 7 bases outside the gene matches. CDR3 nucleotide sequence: TGTGCCAGCAGTGAGAACGCTAGCGGGAGGATGTTCTTC. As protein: CASSENASGRMFF.

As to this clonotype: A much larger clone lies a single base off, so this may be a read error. The CDR3 coding sequence is TGTGCCAGCAGCCTCATATCGTCAACTAATGAAAAACTGTTTTTT. This translates into CASSLISSTNEKLFF. The chain recombines TRBV7-9 with TRBJ1-4; D is unresolved. This CDR3 has 15 residues. Trimming took off 5 bases at V and 0 bases at J, with 10 bases between the two ends. Germline assignment: CDR1 SEHNR and CDR2 FQNEAQ (reference sequence).

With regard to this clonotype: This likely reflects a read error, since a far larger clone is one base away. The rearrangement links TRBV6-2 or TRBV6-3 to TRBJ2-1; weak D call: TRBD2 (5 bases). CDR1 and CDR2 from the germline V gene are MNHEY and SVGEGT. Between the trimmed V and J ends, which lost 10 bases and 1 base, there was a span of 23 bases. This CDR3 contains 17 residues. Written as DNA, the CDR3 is TGTGCCACCCATACTGAGGGCCCCCTAGGATCCTACAATGAGCAGTTCTTC. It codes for CATHTEGPLGSYNEQFF.

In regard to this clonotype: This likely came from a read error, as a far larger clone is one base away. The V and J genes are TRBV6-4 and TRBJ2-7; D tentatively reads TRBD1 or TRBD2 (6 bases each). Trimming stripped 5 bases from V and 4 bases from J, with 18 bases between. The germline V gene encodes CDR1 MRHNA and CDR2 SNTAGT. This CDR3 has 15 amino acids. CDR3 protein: CASSLGGGSDYEQYF. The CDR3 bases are TGTGCCAGCAGTTTAGGAGGGGGGTCAGATTACGAGCAGTACTTC.

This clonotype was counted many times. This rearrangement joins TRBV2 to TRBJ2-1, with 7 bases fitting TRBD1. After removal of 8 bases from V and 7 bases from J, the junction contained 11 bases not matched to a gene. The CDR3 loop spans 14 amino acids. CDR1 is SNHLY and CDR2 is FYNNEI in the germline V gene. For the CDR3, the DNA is TGTGCCAGCGGCCAACCCGACAGGGCTAATGAGCAGTTCTTC. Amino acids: CASGQPDRANEQFF. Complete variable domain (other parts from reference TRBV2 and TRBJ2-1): EPEVTQTPSHQVTQMGQEVILRCVPISNHLYFYWYRQILGQKVEFLVSFYNNEISEKSEIFDDQFSVERPDGSNFTLKIRSTKLEDSAMYFCASGQPDRANEQFFGPGTRLTVL.

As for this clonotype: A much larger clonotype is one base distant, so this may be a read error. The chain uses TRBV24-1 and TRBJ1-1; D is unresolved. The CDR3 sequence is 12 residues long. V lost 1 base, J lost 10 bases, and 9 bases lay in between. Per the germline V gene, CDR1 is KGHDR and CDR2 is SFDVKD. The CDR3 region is CATSDFKQGAFF. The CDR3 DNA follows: TGTGCCACCAGTGATTTTAAACAAGGAGCTTTCTTT.

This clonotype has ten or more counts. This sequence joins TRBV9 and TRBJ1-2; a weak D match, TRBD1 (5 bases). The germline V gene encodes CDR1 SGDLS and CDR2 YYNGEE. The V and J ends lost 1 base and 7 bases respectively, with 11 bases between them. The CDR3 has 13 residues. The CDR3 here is CASSVLGVGGYTF. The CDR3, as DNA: TGTGCCAGCAGCGTATTAGGGGTCGGTGGCTACACCTTC.

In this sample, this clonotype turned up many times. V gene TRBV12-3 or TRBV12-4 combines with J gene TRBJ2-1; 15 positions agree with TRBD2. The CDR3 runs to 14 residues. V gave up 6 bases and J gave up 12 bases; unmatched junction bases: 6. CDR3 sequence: CASSPGTSGRWQFF. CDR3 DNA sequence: TGTGCCAGCAGCCCCGGGACTAGCGGGAGGTGGCAGTTCTTC.

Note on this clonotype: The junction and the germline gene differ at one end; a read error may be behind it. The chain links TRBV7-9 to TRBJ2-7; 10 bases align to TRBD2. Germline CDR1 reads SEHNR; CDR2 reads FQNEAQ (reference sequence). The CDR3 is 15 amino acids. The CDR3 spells CSSSSWASGSYEQYF. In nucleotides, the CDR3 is TGTTCCAGCAGCTCGTGGGCTAGCGGGAGTTACGAGCAGTACTTC.

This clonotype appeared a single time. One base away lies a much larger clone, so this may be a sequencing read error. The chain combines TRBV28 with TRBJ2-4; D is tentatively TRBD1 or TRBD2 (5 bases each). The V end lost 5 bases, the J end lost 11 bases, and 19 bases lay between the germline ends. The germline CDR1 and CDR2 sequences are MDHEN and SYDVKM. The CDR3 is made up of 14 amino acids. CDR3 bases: TGTGCCAGCAGTAACCGGGACCTACAATGGGTTCAGTACTTC. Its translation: CASSNRDLQWVQYF.

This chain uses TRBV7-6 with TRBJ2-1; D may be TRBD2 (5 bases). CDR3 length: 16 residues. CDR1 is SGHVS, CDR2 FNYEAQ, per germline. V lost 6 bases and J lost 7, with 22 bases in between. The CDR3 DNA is TGTGCCAGCAGTCTTCAAGCTGGAGGAAGTGGAAATGAGCAGTTCTTC. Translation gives CASSLQAGGSGNEQFF.

CDR3: CASTPRGRGHINQPQHF. For the CDR3, the DNA is TGTGCCAGCACCCCTCGGGGCCGGGGGCATATCAATCAGCCCCAGCATTTT. V gene TRBV12-3 or TRBV12-4 combines with J gene TRBJ1-5; D may be TRBD1 (6 bases). The CDR3 extends over 17 amino acids. V lost 7 bases and J 3 bases, leaving 22 bases between the germline ends.

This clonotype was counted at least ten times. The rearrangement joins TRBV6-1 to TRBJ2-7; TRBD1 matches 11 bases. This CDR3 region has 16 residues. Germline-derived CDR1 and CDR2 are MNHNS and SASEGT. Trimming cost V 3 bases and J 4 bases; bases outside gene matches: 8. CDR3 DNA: TGTGCCAGCAGTGACTCGCGGACAGGGGGCGAGTACGAGCAGTACTTC. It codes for CASSDSRTGGEYEQYF.

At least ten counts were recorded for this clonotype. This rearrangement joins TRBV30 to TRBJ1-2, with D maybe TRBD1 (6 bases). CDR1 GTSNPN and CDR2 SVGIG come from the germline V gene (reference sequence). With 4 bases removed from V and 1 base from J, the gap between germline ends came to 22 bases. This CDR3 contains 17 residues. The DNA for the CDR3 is TGTGCCTGGACTAACCCATCCTGGGGGGGCAATAACTATGGCTACACCTTC. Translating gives CAWTNPSWGGNNYGYTF.

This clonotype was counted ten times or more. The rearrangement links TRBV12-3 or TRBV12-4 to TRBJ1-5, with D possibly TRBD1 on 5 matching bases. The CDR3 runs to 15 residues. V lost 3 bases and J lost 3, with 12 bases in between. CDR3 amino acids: CASSFRVGHNQPQHF. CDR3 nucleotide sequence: TGTGCCAGCAGTTTTAGAGTAGGACACAATCAGCCCCAGCATTTT.

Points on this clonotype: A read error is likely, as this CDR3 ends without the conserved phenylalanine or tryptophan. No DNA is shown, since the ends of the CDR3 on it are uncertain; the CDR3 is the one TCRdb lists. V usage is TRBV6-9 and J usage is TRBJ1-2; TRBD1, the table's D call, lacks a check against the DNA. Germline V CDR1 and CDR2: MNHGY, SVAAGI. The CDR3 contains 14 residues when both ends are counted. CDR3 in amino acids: CASSYAPGTYGYNL.

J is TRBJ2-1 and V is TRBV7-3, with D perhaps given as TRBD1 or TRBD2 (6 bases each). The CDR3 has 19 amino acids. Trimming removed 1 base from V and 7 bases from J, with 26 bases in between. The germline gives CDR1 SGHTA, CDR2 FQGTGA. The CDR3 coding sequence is TGTGCCAGCAGCTTAAATCCCGGAAGCCCCGGGGGCCGGTTTAATGAGCAGTTCTTC. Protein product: CASSLNPGSPGGRFNEQFF.